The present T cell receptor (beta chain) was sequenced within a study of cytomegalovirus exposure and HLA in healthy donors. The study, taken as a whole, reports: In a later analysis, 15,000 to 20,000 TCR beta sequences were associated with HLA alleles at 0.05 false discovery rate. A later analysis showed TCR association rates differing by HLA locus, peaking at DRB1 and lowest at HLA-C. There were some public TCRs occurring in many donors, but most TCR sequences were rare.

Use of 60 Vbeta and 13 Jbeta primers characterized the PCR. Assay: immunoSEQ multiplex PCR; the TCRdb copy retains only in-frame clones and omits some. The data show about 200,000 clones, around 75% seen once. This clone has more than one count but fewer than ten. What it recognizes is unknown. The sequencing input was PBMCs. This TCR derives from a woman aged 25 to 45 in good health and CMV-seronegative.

CDR3 residues: CASSLGTDLLVYGYTF. In DNA, the CDR3 is TGTGCCAGCAGCTTGGGGACAGATCTTTTGGTCTATGGCTACACCTTC. The J gene is TRBJ1-2, the V gene TRBV7-9; 7 bases line up with TRBD1. The CDR3 covers 16 residues. Looked up from germline, CDR1 is SEHNR and CDR2 is FQNEAQ (reference sequence). The junction had 11 bases not matched to a gene; V was cut back by 3 bases and J by 4 bases.